These T cell receptor beta chains were read from a single sample in a study of blood T cells in healthy people across ages. TCRdb re-called the 5' RACE reads through MiXCR, storing one row per CDR3 protein. The sample contains about 1.6 million distinct CDR3 sequences, around 36% of which appear only once. Material for sequencing was blood. The source is a woman under 40 in good health. Each CDR3 is given with its conserved first and last residue.

J gene | V gene | CDR3 protein
TRBJ2-3 | TRBV28 | CASSPVRAVASTDTQYF
TRBJ2-3 | TRBV28 | CASSFDYAISTDTQYF
TRBJ2-5 | TRBV20-1 | CSADREGETQYF
TRBJ2-4 | TRBV6-6 | CASSYSTGVGDIQYF
TRBJ1-2 | TRBV6-1 | CASSKGDWDTSNYGYTF
TRBJ1-5 | TRBV20-1 | CSASGFGGWSNQPQHF
. | TRBV3-1 | CACSPGTSFHEQYF
TRBJ2-7 | TRBV7-2 | CASSLPIWTSGGTYEQYF
TRBJ1-4 | TRBV7-9 | CASSPGGRPISEKLFF
TRBJ2-1 | TRBV6-1 | CTSSERGGRFNNEQFF
TRBJ2-1 | TRBV20-1 | CSGRVAGPVNEQFF
TRBJ1-2 | TRBV3-1 | CASSPMANYGYTF
TRBJ2-3 | TRBV5-1 | CASSLGPSRGITDTQYF
TRBJ2-6 | TRBV29-1 | CSVELSGANVLTF
TRBJ2-5 | TRBV21-1 | CASTKGREPQETQYF
TRBJ2-3 | TRBV30 | CACRLAGETDTQYF
TRBJ2-3 | TRBV7-9 | CAITSLATTTDTQYF
TRBJ2-1 | TRBV29-1 | CSAQRGPNEQFF
TRBJ2-1 | TRBV9 | CTSRQGGTYNEQFF
. | TRBV27 | CASSLTGRHEQYF
TRBJ1-6 | TRBV27 | CASRGQGAKNSPLHF
TRBJ2-7 | TRBV3-1 | CASSQVTDGYEQYF
TRBJ2-3 | TRBV10-3 | CAISEMVGPGTDTQYF
. | TRBV20-1 | CSASPHASGRAYEQYF
TRBJ1-6 | TRBV20-1 | CSADTGQYNSPLHF
TRBJ1-5 | TRBV10-3 | CAIGSMGINQPQHF
TRBJ2-7 | TRBV25-1 | CASSDGTGSYVQYF
TRBJ2-1 | TRBV15 | CATSKSLGASEQFF
TRBJ2-2 | TRBV4-1 | CASSQGQGPNTGELFF
TRBJ2-7 | TRBV7-9 | CASSLGRDEEQYF
TRBJ2-7 | TRBV20-1 | CSALEGTSGPFQEAQYF
TRBJ2-1 | TRBV9 | CASSRSNTGRIYNEQFF
TRBJ2-7 | TRBV29-1 | CSVEDSGTGAYEQYF
TRBJ2-5 | TRBV14 | CASSRGPGPPETQYF
TRBJ1-5 | TRBV20-1 | CSARDPGSHQPQHF
TRBJ2-5 | TRBV5-6 | CASSGRQGKETQYF
TRBJ1-1 | TRBV30 | CASEGAKHGTEAFF
TRBJ2-1 | TRBV6-2/TRBV6-3 | CASMWRANEQFF
TRBJ1-2 | TRBV3-1 | CASSQDEMNYGYTF
TRBJ1-6 | TRBV2 | CASSGTDNSPLHF
TRBJ2-7 | TRBV24-1 | CATSTRRSPNYEQYF
TRBJ2-1 | TRBV3-1 | CASSQLPDVQFF
TRBJ1-5 | TRBV20-1 | CSARDGTVYNQPQHF
. | TRBV5-1 | CASSLEGRTEQYF
TRBJ2-1 | TRBV9 | CASRPGLAGYEQFF
TRBJ2-7 | TRBV28 | CASSTGTGALSSYEQYF
TRBJ2-3 | TRBV5-8 | CASSLQSGSTDTQYF
TRBJ2-3 | TRBV10-3 | CAIGGGTGVGDTQYF
TRBJ2-5 | TRBV20-1 | CSAAGTSKGTEAQYF